The T cell receptor beta chain described here comes from a study of shared clonotypes between healthy human individuals. Authors' processing steps: ImmunoSEQ output held junction-only sequences without quality scores, so filtering differed. The assay was immunoSEQ multiplex PCR, and TCRdb's table has in-frame clones only and misses some. The D gene and trimming were derived from the DNA, and the V and J assignments and clone size from that table. The repertoire holds around 500,000 clones, with 60% to 80% as singletons. Germline assignment: CDR1 MNHEY and CDR2 SVGAGI. Trimming took off 6 bases at V and 1 base at J, with 3 bases between the two ends. The length of the CDR3 is 12 residues. This clone has just one count. The identical CDR3 is also encoded by other nucleotide sequences in the sample.

The sample consisted of PBMCs. The chain is built from TRBV6-5 and TRBJ2-2; D remains unclear. The source of this sequence is a woman in her forties in good health. Some clones in this sample may be carry-over from other donors' samples. The CDR3 DNA is TGTGCCAGCAGCAGGAACACCGGGGAGCTGTTTTTT. As protein: CASSRNTGELFF.